This T cell receptor (beta chain) was observed in a study of blood T cell repertoires in COVID-19. About the research overall: Acute and convalescent COVID-19 samples came from the United States, Italy and Spain. From T cells, B-cell-depleted T cells, or PBMCs came the material, which was cDNA or gDNA.

Source study methods: How many nucleated cells were present was estimated from reference gene primer amplification. Some clones are missing from TCRdb's copy, which holds only in-frame ones; the method was immunoSEQ multiplex PCR. V, J and clone size reflect that table, while D and trimming were determined from the DNA. The table lists roughly 86,000 clones, 91% of them singletons, with roughly 2% in the top ten. This clone was seen a handful of times. CDR3 length: 17 amino acids. Germline V gene lookup returns CDR1 SGHDT and CDR2 YYEEEE. V trimming: 4 bases; J trimming: 4 bases; junction bases outside the gene matches: 16.

Sequencing was performed on peripheral blood. This sequence joins TRBV5-6 and TRBJ2-7; TRBD2 matches 8 bases. The receptor's source is a woman aged 50 to 65 in a cohort sampled during active COVID-19. CDR3 region: CASSPFPYVSGSYEQYF. CDR3 DNA: TGTGCCAGCAGCCCGTTTCCTTATGTGAGCGGGAGTTACGAGCAGTACTTC. The full variable domain, in which reference TRBV5-6 and TRBJ2-7 provide the parts outside the CDR3, is DAGVTQSPTHLIKTRGQQVTLRCSPKSGHDTVSWYQQALGQGPQFIFQYYEEEERQRGNFPDRFSGHQFPNYSSELNVNALLLGDSALYLCASSPFPYVSGSYEQYFGPGTRLTVT.